This TCR beta chain was captured in a study of beta chain features in type 1 diabetes. Study-level information: Roughly 98 million sorted cells were examined across all samples.

Every isolated RNA sample was fully reverse transcribed, so sequencing captured expressed TCRB transcripts. Clones were sequenced by immunoSEQ multiplex PCR, and TCRdb holds only the in-frame ones, with some missing. The data hold approximately 300,000 clones, with roughly 11% observed a single time. The material sequenced was naive CD4+ T cells from blood. The receptor was derived from a woman younger than 45 in good health.

The CDR3: CATWGGDLYEQYF. CDR3 nucleotide sequence: TGTGCCACCTGGGGGGGAGATTTATACGAGCAGTACTTC. The chain couples TRBV10-3 to TRBJ2-7; 7 bases agree with TRBD2. Germline CDR1 and CDR2: ENHRY and SYGVKD. The V segment lost 10 bases and the J segment 4 bases; nucleotides outside the gene matches: 10. The CDR3 consists of 13 residues.